The 16 T cell receptor beta chains below were found in one sample sequenced in a study of cytomegalovirus exposure and HLA in healthy donors. Researchers ran the PCR with 60 Vbeta and 13 Jbeta primers. The method was immunoSEQ multiplex PCR; TCRdb's version includes in-frame clones alone and lacks a portion of them. The data hold 99,000 or so clones, with roughly three quarters observed a single time. Sequenced input: PBMCs. The receptor source for this set is a male donor in good health and CMV-seronegative.

The genes are TRBV5-4 and TRBJ2-4; D possibly corresponds to TRBD2 (7 bases). The germline gives CDR1 SGHNT, CDR2 YYREEE (reference sequence). V was clipped by 2 bases and J by 6 bases, with 12 bases between them. This CDR3 spans 14 amino acids. CDR3 region: CASSFKGGRNIQYF. As DNA, the CDR3 is TGTGCCAGCAGCTTTAAGGGGGGGAGAAACATTCAGTACTTC.

V is TRBV4-2 and J is TRBJ1-1, with D possibly being TRBD1 (6 bases). The CDR3 is 14 amino acids. Germline V lookup: CDR1 LGHNA, CDR2 YNFKEQ. Trimming left V 1 base short and J 5 bases short, with 11 bases between. Here the CDR3 reads CASSQVRDNTEAFF. In DNA form, the CDR3 reads TGTGCCAGCAGCCAAGTTAGGGACAATACTGAAGCTTTCTTT.

The chain recombines TRBV10-2 with TRBJ1-2, with a tentative D call TRBD1 (6 bases). Trimming took 8 bases from V and 4 from J, leaving 17 bases between them. The CDR3 sequence is 14 residues long. The germline gives CDR1 WSHSY, CDR2 SAAADI. The DNA of the CDR3 is TGCGCCAGCGGGGACATGGGGCTGGGCTATGGCTACACCTTC. It codes for CASGDMGLGYGYTF.

This chain links TRBV19 with TRBJ2-7; 9 bases map to TRBD2. The CDR3 sequence is 13 residues long. With 7 bases clipped from V and 4 bases from J, the junction kept 5 bases outside the gene matches. Germline CDR1 and CDR2: LNHDA and SQIVND (reference sequence). CDR3 residues: CASKRREGYEQYF. CDR3 in DNA: TGTGCCAGTAAGCGGCGGGAGGGTTACGAGCAGTACTTC.

The chain carries TRBV29-1 and TRBJ1-2, with 9 positions matching TRBD1. V shed 7 bases and J 13 bases; nucleotides not matched to a gene: 16. Germline values: CDR1 SQVTM, CDR2 ANQGSEA. The CDR3 contains 13 residues. The CDR3 nucleotides read TGCAGCGCTAAAGGCCCGACAGGGGGTGACCCCACCTTC. It specifies CSAKGPTGGDPTF.

V gene TRBV30 combines with J gene TRBJ1-3; maybe TRBD1 (6 bases). This CDR3 region has 14 residues. From germline, CDR1 is GTSNPN and CDR2 SVGIG (reference sequence). V shed 5 bases and J shed 0 bases, with 11 bases lying between them. CDR3 amino acids: CAWETGFSGNTIYF. The CDR3 nucleotides are TGTGCCTGGGAAACAGGGTTCTCTGGAAACACCATATATTTT. Based on the CDR3 plus reference TRBV30 and TRBJ1-3, the full variable domain is SQTIHQWPATLVQPVGSPLSLECTVEGTSNPNLYWYRQAAGRGLQLLFYSVGIGQISSEVPQNLSASRPQDRQFILSSKKLLLSDSGFYLCAWETGFSGNTIYFGEGSWLTVV.

The chain links TRBV4-1 to TRBJ1-1; a possible D gene is TRBD1 (6 bases). V lost 1 base and J 2 bases, leaving 14 bases between the germline ends. This CDR3 has 16 residues. Germline V gene data show CDR1 as MGHRA and CDR2 as YSYEKL. DNA for the CDR3: TGCGCCAGCAGCCAAGCCCCGGACAGTACCAACACTGAAGCTTTCTTT. Protein sequence: CASSQAPDSTNTEAFF.

The chain couples TRBV10-3 to TRBJ2-5, with TRBD1 identical over 10 bases. Losses at the gene ends were 3 bases for V and 4 bases for J; bases not matched to a gene: 5. This CDR3 region has 15 residues. Germline-derived CDR1 and CDR2 are ENHRY and SYGVKD. The CDR3, as DNA: TGTGCCATCAGTGAAAGACAGGGGGCAGGAGAGACCCAGTACTTC. It specifies CAISERQGAGETQYF.

This clone was observed a few times. In DNA form, the CDR3 reads TGTGCCAGCAGTGACAGGGGAGGAGGGCCAGATACGCAGTATTTT. Amino acids: CASSDRGGGPDTQYF. V usage is TRBV27 and J usage is TRBJ2-3; 8 positions match TRBD1. The CDR3 length is 15 residues. Trimming took 5 bases from V and 4 from J; bases not matched to a gene: 8. CDR1 is MNHEY and CDR2 is SMNVEV in the germline V gene (reference sequence).

This chain joins TRBV2 and TRBJ1-5; D might be TRBD1 (5 bases). The CDR3 covers 13 residues. Germline V lookup: CDR1 SNHLY, CDR2 FYNNEI. V was trimmed by 6 bases and J by 4 bases, leaving 10 bases between them. CDR3 DNA sequence: TGTGCCAGCAGCGCAGACAGTAATCAGCCCCAGCATTTT. Amino acids: CASSADSNQPQHF.

The chain couples TRBV19 to TRBJ2-1; D gene ambiguous. V lost 7 bases to trimming and J lost 2 bases, with 6 bases between them. Germline-derived CDR1 and CDR2 are LNHDA and SQIVND (reference sequence). The CDR3 is 12 residues long. The CDR3 here is CASISAYNEQFF. In DNA form, the CDR3 reads TGTGCCAGTATATCGGCCTACAATGAGCAGTTCTTC. Based on the CDR3 plus reference TRBV19 and TRBJ2-1, the full variable domain is DGGITQSPKYLFRKEGQNVTLSCEQNLNHDAMYWYRQDPGQGLRLIYYSQIVNDFQKGDIAEGYSVSREKKESFPLTVTSAQKNPTAFYLCASISAYNEQFFGPGTRLTVL.

This clone has just one count. J is TRBJ2-7 and V is TRBV27; 7 bases map to TRBD1. The V and J ends lost 3 bases and 6 bases, in that order; junction bases with no gene match: 8. This CDR3 is 14 amino acids long. Germline V gene sequence: CDR1 MNHEY, CDR2 SMNVEV (reference sequence). The CDR3 nucleotides are TGTGCCAGCAGTTTGAGTTCCAGGGGGTTCGAGCAGTACTTC. It encodes CASSLSSRGFEQYF.

The chain uses TRBV6-5 and TRBJ2-7, with 12 bases aligning to TRBD1. Germline lookup yields CDR1 MNHEY and CDR2 SVGAGI. The CDR3 is 15 amino acids. Trimming removed 2 bases from V and 2 bases from J; junction bases left unmatched: 1. The CDR3 DNA sequence: TGTGCCAGCAGTTACCGGGACAGGGGGCCCTACGAGCAGTACTTC. It translates to CASSYRDRGPYEQYF.

CDR3 protein: CASSFGGGGGVYTGELFF. The CDR3, as DNA: TGTGCCAGCAGCTTTGGGGGGGGAGGAGGAGTGTACACCGGGGAGCTGTTTTTT. This chain joins TRBV7-8 and TRBJ2-2; 7 bases map to TRBD2. This CDR3 contains 18 residues. Per the germline V gene, CDR1 is SGHVS and CDR2 is FQNEAQ. V was clipped by 3 bases and J by 3 bases; unmatched bases: 13. Combining the CDR3 with reference TRBV7-8 and TRBJ2-2 gives the whole variable domain GAGVSQSPRYKVAKRGQDVALRCDPISGHVSLFWYQQALGQGPEFLTYFQNEAQLDKSGLPSDRFFAERPEGSVSTLKIQRTQQEDSAVYLCASSFGGGGGVYTGELFFGEGSRLTVL.

As concerns this clone: In the same sample, other DNA sequences code for this CDR3. The chain is built from TRBV19 and TRBJ2-5; perhaps TRBD2 as D (5 bases). The CDR3 is 12 amino acids. The V gene's germline CDR1 is LNHDA and CDR2 SQIVND (reference sequence). V lost 3 bases and J lost 5, with 7 bases in between. DNA of the CDR3: TGTGCCAGTAGTATCCGAGGGGAGACCCAGTACTTC. This translates into CASSIRGETQYF.

This clone has just a few counts. The J gene is TRBJ2-7, the V gene TRBV18, with 7 bases fitting TRBD1. The V gene's germline CDR1 is KGHSH and CDR2 LQKENI. The CDR3 has 13 amino acids. V was pared by 8 bases and J by 5 bases, with 9 bases of the junction left unmatched. The CDR3 sequence is CASTTGLNDEQYF. The CDR3 nucleotides are TGTGCCAGCACGACAGGGCTTAACGACGAGCAGTACTTC.